This T cell receptor (beta chain) was sequenced in a study of cytomegalovirus exposure and HLA in healthy donors. The CDR3 runs 13 residues. Trimming removed 5 bases from V and 6 bases from J, with 13 bases in between. Per germline, CDR1 LNHDA and CDR2 SQIVND (reference sequence). General study findings and limits: In a later analysis, HLA-associated TCR beta chains were more clonally expanded than equally common others.

A remark on this clone: Its antigen is currently unknown.

PCR primers comprised 60 Vbeta and 13 Jbeta primers. TCRdb's copy holds only in-frame clones and misses some; the assay was immunoSEQ multiplex PCR. The table has under 200,000 clones, approximately 82% seen once. The chain links TRBV19 to TRBJ2-5, with a tentative D call TRBD1 (6 bases). The sequencing sample was made of PBMCs. The sequence came from a man aged 40-49 years in good health and CMV-seropositive. CDR3 protein: CASSPGQIKTQYF. The CDR3 region has the DNA TGTGCCAGTAGTCCTGGACAGATAAAGACCCAGTACTTC.